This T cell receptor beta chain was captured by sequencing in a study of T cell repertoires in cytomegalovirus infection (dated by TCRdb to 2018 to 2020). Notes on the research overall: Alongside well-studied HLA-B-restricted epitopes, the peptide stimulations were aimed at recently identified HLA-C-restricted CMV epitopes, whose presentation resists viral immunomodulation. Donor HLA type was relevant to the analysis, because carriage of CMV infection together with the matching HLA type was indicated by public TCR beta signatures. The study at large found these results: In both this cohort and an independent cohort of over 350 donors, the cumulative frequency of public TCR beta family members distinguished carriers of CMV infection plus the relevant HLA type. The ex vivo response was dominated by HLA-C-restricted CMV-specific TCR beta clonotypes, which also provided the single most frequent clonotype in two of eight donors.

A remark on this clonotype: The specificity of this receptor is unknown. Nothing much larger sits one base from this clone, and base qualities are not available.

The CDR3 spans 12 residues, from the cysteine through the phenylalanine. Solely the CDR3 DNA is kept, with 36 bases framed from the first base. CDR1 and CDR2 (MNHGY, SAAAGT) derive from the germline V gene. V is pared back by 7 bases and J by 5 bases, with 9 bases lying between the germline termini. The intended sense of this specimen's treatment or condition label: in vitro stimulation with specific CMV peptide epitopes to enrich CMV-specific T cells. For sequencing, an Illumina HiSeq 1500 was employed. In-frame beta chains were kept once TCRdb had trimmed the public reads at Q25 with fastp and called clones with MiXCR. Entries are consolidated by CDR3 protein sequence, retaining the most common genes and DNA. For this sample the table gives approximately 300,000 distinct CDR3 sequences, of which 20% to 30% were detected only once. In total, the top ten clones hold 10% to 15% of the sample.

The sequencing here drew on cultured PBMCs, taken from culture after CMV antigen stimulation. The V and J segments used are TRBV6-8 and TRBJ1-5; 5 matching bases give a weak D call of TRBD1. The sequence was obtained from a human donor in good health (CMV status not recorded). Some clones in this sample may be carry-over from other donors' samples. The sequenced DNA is TGTGCCAGCACCGAGGGGCATCAGCCCCAGCATTTT. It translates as CASTEGHQPQHF.